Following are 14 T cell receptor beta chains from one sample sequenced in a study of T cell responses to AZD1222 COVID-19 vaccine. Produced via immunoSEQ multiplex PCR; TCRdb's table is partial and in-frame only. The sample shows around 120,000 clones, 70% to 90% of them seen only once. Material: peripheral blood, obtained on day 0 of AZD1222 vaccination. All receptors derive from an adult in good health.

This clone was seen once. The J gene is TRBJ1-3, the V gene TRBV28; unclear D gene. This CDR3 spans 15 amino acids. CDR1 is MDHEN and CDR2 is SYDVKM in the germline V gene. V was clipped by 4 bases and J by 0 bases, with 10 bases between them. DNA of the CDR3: TGTGCCAGCAGTTCCCCCTCGTTCTCTGGAAACACCATATATTTT. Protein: CASSSPSFSGNTIYF.

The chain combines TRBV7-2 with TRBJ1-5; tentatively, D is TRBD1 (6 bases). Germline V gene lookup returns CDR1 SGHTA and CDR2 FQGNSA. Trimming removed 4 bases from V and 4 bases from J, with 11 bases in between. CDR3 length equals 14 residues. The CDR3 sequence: CASSSGQPNQPQHF. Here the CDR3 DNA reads TGTGCCAGCAGCTCAGGACAGCCAAATCAGCCCCAGCATTTT.

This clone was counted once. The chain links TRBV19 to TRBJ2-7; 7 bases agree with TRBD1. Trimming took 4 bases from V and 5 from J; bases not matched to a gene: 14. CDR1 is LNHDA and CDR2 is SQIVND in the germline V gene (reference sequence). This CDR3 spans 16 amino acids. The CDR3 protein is CASSRGQLFDSNEQYF. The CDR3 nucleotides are TGTGCCAGTAGTAGGGGACAGCTTTTCGACTCGAACGAGCAGTACTTC.

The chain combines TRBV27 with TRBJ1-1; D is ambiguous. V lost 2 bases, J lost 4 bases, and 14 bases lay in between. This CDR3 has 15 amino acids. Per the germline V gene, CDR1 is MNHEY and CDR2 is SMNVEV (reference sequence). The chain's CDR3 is CASSLTPGGGTEAFF. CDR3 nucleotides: TGTGCCAGCAGTTTAACACCCGGAGGAGGCACTGAAGCTTTCTTT.

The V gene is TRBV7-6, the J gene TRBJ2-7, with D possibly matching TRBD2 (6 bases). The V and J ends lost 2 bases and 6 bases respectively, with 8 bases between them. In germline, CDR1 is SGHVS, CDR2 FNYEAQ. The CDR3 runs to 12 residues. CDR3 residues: CASSLLGGEQYF. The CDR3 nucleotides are TGTGCCAGCAGCTTACTGGGGGGCGAGCAGTACTTC.

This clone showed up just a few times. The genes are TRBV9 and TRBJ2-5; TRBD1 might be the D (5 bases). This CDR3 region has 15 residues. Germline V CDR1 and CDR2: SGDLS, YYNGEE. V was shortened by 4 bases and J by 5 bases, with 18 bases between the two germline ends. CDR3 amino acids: CASSPQQEKRETQYF. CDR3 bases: TGTGCCAGCAGCCCACAACAGGAAAAGAGGGAGACCCAGTACTTC.

CDR3 loop: CASSPNRGDIYEQYF. Here the CDR3 DNA reads TGTGCCAGCTCACCGAATCGGGGGGACATCTACGAGCAGTACTTC. The chain has TRBV18 and TRBJ2-7; D is possibly TRBD2 (7 bases). V was shortened by 3 bases and J by 3 bases, with 15 bases between the two germline ends. Germline V CDR1 and CDR2: KGHSH, LQKENI. The CDR3 has 15 amino acids. The full variable domain, its missing parts supplied by reference TRBV18 and TRBJ2-7, is NAGVMQNPRHLVRRRGQEARLRCSPMKGHSHVYWYRQLPEEGLKFMVYLQKENIIDESGMPKERFSAEFPKEGPSILRIQQVVRGDSAAYFCASSPNRGDIYEQYFGPGTRLTVT.

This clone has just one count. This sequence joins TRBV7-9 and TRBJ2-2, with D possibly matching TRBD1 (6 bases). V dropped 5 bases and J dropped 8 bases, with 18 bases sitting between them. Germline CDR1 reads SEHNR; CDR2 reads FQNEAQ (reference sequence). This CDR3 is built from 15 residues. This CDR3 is CASSLPGQISGELFF. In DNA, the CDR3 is TGTGCCAGCAGCCTTCCGGGACAAATCTCTGGGGAGCTGTTTTTT.

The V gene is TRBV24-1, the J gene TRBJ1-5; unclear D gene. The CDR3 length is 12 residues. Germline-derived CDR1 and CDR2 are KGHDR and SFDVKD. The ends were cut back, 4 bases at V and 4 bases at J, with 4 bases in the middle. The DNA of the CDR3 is TGTGCCACCAGTGAACTTAATCAGCCCCAGCATTTT. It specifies CATSELNQPQHF.

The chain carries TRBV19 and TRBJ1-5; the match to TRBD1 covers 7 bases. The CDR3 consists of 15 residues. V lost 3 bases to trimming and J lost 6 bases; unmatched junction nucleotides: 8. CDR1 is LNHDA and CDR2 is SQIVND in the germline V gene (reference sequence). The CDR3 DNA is TGTGCCAGTAGTATGGACAGGCCTCTTACTCAGCCCCAGCATTTT. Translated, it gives CASSMDRPLTQPQHF. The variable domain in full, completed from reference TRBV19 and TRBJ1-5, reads DGGITQSPKYLFRKEGQNVTLSCEQNLNHDAMYWYRQDPGQGLRLIYYSQIVNDFQKGDIAEGYSVSREKKESFPLTVTSAQKNPTAFYLCASSMDRPLTQPQHFGDGTRLSIL.

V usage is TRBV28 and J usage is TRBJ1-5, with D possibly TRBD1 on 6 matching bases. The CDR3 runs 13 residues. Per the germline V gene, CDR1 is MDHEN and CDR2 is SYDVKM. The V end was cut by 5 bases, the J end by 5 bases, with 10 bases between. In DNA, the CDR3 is TGTGCCAGCAGTATAACAGGGTATCAGCCCCAGCATTTT. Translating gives CASSITGYQPQHF.

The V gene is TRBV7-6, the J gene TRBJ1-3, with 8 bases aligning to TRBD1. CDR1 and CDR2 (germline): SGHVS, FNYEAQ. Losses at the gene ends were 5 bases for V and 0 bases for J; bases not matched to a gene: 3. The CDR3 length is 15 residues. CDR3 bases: TGTGCCAGCAGCCTGGACAGGGACTCTGGAAACACCATATATTTT. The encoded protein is CASSLDRDSGNTIYF.

CDR3 amino acids: CASCQTSLPIYEQYF. DNA of the CDR3: TGCGCCAGCTGTCAGACCTCCCTCCCAATCTACGAGCAGTACTTC. The genes are TRBV5-1 and TRBJ2-7; D not resolved. This CDR3 contains 15 residues. The V gene's germline CDR1 is SGHRS and CDR2 YFSETQ. V was trimmed by 7 bases and J by 3 bases, leaving 20 bases between them.

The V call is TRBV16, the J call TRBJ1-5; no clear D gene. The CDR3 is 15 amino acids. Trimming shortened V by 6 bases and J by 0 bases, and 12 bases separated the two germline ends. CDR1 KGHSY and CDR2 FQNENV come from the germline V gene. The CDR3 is CASRRTDYSNQPQHF. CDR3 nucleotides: TGTGCCAGCAGACGCACAGACTATAGCAATCAGCCCCAGCATTTT.